What follows are 3 T cell receptor beta chains derived from one specimen sequenced in a study of identical twins. TCRdb analysed the 5' RACE reads with MiXCR anew, one entry per CDR3 protein. The sample lists 600,000 to 800,000 distinct CDR3 sequences, 21% occurring once. These data also formed part of another study, on T cells expressing NK-cell markers.

The specimen was PBMCs. These receptors originate from a young woman in good health.

This sequence joins TRBV29-1 and TRBJ2-1, with a possible D match to TRBD1 (7 bases). Trimming took 5 bases from V and 3 from J, leaving 11 bases between them. The CDR3 is 13 amino acids. From germline, CDR1 is SQVTM and CDR2 ANQGSEA. CDR3 sequence (DNA): TGCAGCGTTCAGGGGGGAGTCTACAATGAGCAGTTCTTC. This sequence encodes CSVQGGVYNEQFF.

This clonotype was counted between two and nine times. The chain has TRBV11-1 and TRBJ2-1; TRBD2 matches at 12 bases. Germline V gene lookup returns CDR1 SGHAT and CDR2 FQDESV (reference sequence). The CDR3 has 18 amino acids. V lost 3 bases, J lost 0 bases, and 6 bases stayed unmatched. CDR3 loop: CASSFPTSGGSSYNEQFF. The CDR3 coding sequence is TGTGCCAGCAGCTTCCCGACTAGCGGGGGTAGCTCCTACAATGAGCAGTTCTTC.

This clonotype was seen a single time. CDR3 sequence: CATTPRGTPNEQFF. DNA for the CDR3: TGTGCCACCACCCCACGGGGGACTCCGAATGAGCAGTTCTTC. V usage is TRBV19 and J usage is TRBJ2-1; a possible D gene is TRBD2 (6 bases). The CDR3 totals 14 residues. Trimming took off 10 bases at V and 7 bases at J, with 20 bases between the two ends. Germline lookup yields CDR1 LNHDA and CDR2 SQIVND (reference sequence).